This T cell receptor beta chain was sequenced for a study of blood T cells in healthy people across ages. The CDR3 totals 13 residues. The use of a sample-barcoded 5' primer and a J-beta primer mix characterized a second PCR of roughly 7 to 11 cycles. Each cDNA molecule carried a tag from a template-switch adaptor that contained 12 random nucleotides. TCRdb recomputed calls from the 5' RACE reads with MiXCR, one row per CDR3 protein. Of hundreds of thousands of distinct CDR3 sequences in the sample, 30% to 45% were seen once. Notes on the study in general: Per million T cells, TCR beta diversity dropped about linearly as age rose.

Notes on this clonotype: The antigen is not known. The germline gene is not matched at one end of the junction; a read error may be the cause.

The sample providers were healthy Caucasian people from Russia, aged about 6 to 95. Every sample gave at least 5.5 micrograms of total RNA when it was extracted. The TCR originated in a man in his late teens or twenties in good health. The chain is built from TRBV12-3 or TRBV12-4 and TRBJ1-2; TRBD1 is a possible D gene (6 bases). The source material was blood. CDR3 sequence reads: CAGSRTGNYGYTF. The CDR3 nucleotides are TGTGCCGGCAGTCGAACAGGGAACTATGGCTACACCTTC.